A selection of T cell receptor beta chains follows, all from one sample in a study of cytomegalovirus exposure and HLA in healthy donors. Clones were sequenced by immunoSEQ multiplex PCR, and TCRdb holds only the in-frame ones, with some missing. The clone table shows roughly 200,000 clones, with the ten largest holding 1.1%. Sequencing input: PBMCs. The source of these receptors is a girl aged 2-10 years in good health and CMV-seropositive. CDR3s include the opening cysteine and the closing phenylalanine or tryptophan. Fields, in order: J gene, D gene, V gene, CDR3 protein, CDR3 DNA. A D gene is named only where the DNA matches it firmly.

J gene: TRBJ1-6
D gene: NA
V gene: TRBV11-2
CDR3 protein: CASSLGGNSPLHF
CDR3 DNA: TGTGCCAGCAGCTTAGGAGGTAATTCACCCCTCCACTTT

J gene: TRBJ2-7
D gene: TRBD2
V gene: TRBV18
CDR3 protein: CASSTTSGRSYEQYF
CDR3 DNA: TGTGCCAGCTCAACGACTAGCGGGAGGTCCTACGAGCAGTACTTC

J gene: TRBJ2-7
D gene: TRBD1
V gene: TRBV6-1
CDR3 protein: CASSRGTAEGEQYF
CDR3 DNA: TGTGCCAGCAGTCGAGGGACAGCCGAGGGAGAGCAGTACTTC

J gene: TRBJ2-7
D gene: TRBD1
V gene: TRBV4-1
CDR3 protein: CASSQDGQGRTYEQYF
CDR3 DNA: TGCGCCAGCAGCCAAGACGGACAGGGGAGAACCTACGAGCAGTACTTC

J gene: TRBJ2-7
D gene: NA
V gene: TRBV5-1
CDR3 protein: CASSFDKGDYEQYF
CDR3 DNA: TGCGCCAGCAGCTTCGACAAGGGGGATTACGAGCAGTACTTC

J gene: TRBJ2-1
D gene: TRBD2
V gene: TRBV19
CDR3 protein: CASGVLGGYNEQFF
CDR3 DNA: TGTGCCAGCGGCGTCTTGGGAGGGTACAATGAGCAGTTCTTC

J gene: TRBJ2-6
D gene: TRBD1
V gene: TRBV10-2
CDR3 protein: CASRGTGGTGANVLTF
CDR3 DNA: TGCGCCAGCAGGGGAACAGGGGGCACTGGGGCCAACGTCCTGACTTTC

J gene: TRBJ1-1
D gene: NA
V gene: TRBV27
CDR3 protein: CASSFQGGVTEAFF
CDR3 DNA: TGTGCCAGCAGTTTTCAGGGTGGAGTCACTGAAGCTTTCTTT

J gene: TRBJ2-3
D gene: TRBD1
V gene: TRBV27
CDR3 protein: CASSPGTGGPDTQYF
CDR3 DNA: TGTGCCAGCAGTCCCGGGACAGGGGGCCCAGATACGCAGTATTTT

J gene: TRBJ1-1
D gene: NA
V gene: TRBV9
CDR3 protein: CASSVEQGGTEAFF
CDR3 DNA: TGTGCCAGCAGCGTAGAACAGGGCGGCACTGAAGCTTTCTTT

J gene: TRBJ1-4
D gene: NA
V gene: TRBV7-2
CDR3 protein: CASSLARPEKLFF
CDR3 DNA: TGTGCCAGCAGCTTAGCGCGGCCGGAAAAACTGTTTTTT

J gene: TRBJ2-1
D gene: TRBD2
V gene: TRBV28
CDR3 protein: CASSYLAGSSYNEQFF
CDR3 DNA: TGTGCCAGCAGTTACCTAGCGGGAAGCTCCTACAATGAGCAGTTCTTC

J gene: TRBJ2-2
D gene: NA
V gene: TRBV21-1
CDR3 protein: CARFGGFITGELFF
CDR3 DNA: TGTGCCAGGTTCGGAGGGTTTATCACCGGGGAGCTGTTTTTT

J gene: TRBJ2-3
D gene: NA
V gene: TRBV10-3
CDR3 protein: CAISGEGVDTQYF
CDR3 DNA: TGTGCCATCAGTGGGGAAGGGGTAGATACGCAGTATTTT

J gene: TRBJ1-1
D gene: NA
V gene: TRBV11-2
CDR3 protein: CASSQANTEAFF
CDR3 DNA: TGTGCCAGCAGCCAAGCGAACACTGAAGCTTTCTTT

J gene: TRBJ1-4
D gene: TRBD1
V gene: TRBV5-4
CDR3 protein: CASSRDRSNEKLFF
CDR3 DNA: TGTGCCAGCAGCAGGGACAGGTCTAATGAAAAACTGTTTTTT

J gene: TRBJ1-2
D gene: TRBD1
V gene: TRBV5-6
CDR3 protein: CASSLRDRGDVGLYGYTF
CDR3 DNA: TGTGCCAGCAGCCTCCGGGACAGGGGAGATGTGGGGCTCTATGGCTACACCTTC

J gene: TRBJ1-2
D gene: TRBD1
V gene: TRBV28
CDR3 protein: CASSRRDRGFRNYGYTF
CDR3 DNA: TGTGCCAGCAGCCGTCGGGACAGGGGGTTTAGGAACTATGGCTACACCTTC

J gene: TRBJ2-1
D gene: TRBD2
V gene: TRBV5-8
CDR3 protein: CASIWREGINEQFF
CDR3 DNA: TGTGCCAGCATATGGCGGGAGGGCATAAATGAGCAGTTCTTC

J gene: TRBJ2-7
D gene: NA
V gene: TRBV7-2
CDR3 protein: CASSFLSGKPYEQYF
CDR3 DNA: TGTGCCAGCAGCTTCCTATCCGGGAAACCCTACGAGCAGTACTTC

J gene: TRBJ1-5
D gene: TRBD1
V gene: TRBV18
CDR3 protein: CASSTGTGNNQPQHF
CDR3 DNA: TGTGCCAGCTCAACCGGGACAGGCAACAATCAGCCCCAGCATTTT

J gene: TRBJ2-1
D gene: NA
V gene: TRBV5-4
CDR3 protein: CASSQRSTSYINEQFF
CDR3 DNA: TGTGCCAGCAGCCAAAGGTCGACTTCGTATATCAATGAGCAGTTCTTC

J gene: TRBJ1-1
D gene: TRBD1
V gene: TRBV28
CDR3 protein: CASVLRGGQNTEAFF
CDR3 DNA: TGTGCCAGCGTTTTAAGAGGGGGCCAGAACACTGAAGCTTTCTTT

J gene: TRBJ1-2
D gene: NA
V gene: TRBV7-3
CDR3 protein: CASSLTTGTTYGYTF
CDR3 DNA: TGTGCCAGCAGCTTAACAACCGGGACAACCTATGGCTACACCTTC

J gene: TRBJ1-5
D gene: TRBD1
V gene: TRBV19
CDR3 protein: CASRTGTNGNQPQHF
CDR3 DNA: TGTGCCAGTCGGACAGGGACCAACGGCAATCAGCCCCAGCATTTT

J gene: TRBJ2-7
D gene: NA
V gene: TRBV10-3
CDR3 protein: CAISEGNEQYF
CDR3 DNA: TGTGCCATCAGTGAGGGCAACGAGCAGTACTTC

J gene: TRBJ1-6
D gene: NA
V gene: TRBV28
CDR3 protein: CASSSYRVSPLHF
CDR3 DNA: TGTGCCAGCAGTTCGTATCGGGTTTCACCCCTCCACTTT

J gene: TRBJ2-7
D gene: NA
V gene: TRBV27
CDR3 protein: CASSSAGEQYF
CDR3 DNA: TGTGCCAGCAGTTCCGCGGGGGAGCAGTACTTC

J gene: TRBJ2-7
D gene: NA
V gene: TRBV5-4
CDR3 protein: CASSFGGGRQYF
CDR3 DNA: TGTGCCAGCAGCTTTGGGGGCGGTCGGCAGTACTTC

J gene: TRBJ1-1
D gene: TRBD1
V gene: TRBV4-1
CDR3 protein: CASSQEGQGVFGTEAFF
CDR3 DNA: TGCGCCAGCAGCCAAGAGGGGCAGGGGGTGTTTGGCACTGAAGCTTTCTTT

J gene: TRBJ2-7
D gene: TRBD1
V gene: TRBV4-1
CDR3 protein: CASSQPDRGGSYEQYF
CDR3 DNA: TGCGCCAGCAGCCAACCTGACAGGGGGGGGTCCTACGAGCAGTACTTC

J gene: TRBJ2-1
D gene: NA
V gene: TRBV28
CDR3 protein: CASSYNEQFF
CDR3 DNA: TGTGCCAGTTCTTACAATGAGCAGTTCTTC

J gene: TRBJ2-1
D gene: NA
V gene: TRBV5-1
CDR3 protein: CASSLFRGNEQFF
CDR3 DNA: TGCGCCAGCAGCTTGTTTCGGGGCAATGAGCAGTTCTTC

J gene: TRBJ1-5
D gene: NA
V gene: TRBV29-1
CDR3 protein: CSVVVGPNQPQHF
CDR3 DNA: TGCAGCGTTGTTGTGGGGCCGAATCAGCCCCAGCATTTT

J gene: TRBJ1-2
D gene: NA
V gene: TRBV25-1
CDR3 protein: CASSERGYGYTF
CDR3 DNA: TGTGCCAGCAGTGAAAGAGGTTATGGCTACACCTTC

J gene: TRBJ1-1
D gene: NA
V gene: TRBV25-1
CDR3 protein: CASSLGWTEAFF
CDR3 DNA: TGTGCCAGCAGCCTGGGCTGGACTGAAGCTTTCTTT

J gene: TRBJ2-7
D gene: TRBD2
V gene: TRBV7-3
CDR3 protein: CASSFDGLAYEQYF
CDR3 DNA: TGTGCCAGCAGCTTTGACGGACTAGCGTACGAGCAGTACTTC

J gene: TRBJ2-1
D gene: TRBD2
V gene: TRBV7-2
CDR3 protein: CASSPTSGGYNEQFF
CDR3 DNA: TGTGCCAGCAGCCCGACTAGCGGTGGTTACAATGAGCAGTTCTTC

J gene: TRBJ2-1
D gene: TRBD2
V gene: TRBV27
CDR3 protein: CASSGGTSGYNEQFF
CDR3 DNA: TGTGCCAGCAGTGGTGGGACTAGCGGTTACAATGAGCAGTTCTTC

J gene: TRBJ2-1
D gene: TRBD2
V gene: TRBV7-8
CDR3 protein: CASRGSGSSNNEQFF
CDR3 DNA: TGTGCCAGCCGGGGTAGCGGGAGTAGTAACAATGAGCAGTTCTTC

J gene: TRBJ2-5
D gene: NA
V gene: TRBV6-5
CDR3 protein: CASSSAETQYF
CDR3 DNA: TGTGCCAGCAGTTCCGCGGAGACCCAGTACTTC

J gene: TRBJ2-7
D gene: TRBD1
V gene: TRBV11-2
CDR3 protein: CASSPDRGKLYEQYF
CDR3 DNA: TGTGCCAGCAGCCCGGACAGGGGAAAGCTCTACGAGCAGTACTTC

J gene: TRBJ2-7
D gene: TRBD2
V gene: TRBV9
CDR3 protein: CASSVGQREFPYEQYF
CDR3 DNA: TGTGCCAGCAGCGTAGGGCAGCGGGAGTTCCCTTACGAGCAGTACTTC

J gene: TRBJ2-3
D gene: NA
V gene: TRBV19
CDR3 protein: CASSMAATSTDTQYF
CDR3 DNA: TGTGCCAGTAGTATGGCGGCGACTAGCACAGATACGCAGTATTTT

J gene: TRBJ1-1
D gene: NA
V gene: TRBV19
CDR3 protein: CASSTQTEAFF
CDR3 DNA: TGTGCCAGTAGTACACAGACAGAAGCTTTCTTT

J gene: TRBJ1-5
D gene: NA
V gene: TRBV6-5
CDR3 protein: CASSYQGHQPQHF
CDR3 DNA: TGTGCCAGCAGTTACCAGGGTCATCAGCCCCAGCATTTT

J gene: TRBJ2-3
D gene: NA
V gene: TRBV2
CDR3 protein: CASSERGRGTDTQYF
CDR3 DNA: TGTGCCAGCAGTGAACGGGGTCGGGGCACAGATACGCAGTATTTT

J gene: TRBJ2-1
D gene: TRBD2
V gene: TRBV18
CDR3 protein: CASSPRAGGNEQFF
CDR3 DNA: TGTGCCAGCTCACCCAGGGCGGGAGGGAATGAGCAGTTCTTC

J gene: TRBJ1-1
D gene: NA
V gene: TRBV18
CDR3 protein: CASSPGLNTEAFF
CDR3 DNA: TGTGCCAGCTCACCGGGGCTGAACACTGAAGCTTTCTTT

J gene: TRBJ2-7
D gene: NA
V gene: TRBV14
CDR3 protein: CASSQDDRGLFYEQYF
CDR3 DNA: TGTGCCAGCAGCCAAGATGACAGGGGACTATTCTACGAGCAGTACTTC

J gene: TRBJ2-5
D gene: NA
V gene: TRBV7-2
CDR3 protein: CASSLARGRGQKEETQYF
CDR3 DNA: TGTGCCAGCAGCTTAGCGCGGGGTAGGGGACAGAAGGAAGAGACCCAGTACTTC

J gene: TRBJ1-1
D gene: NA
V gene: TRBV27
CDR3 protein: CASSLEGSSKAFF
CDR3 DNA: TGTGCCAGCAGTTTAGAGGGCTCAAGCAAAGCTTTCTTT

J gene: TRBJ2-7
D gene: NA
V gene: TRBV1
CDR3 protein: CTSSQGPLAGVRYEQYF
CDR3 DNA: TGCACCAGCAGCCAAGGTCCCCTAGCGGGAGTACGCTACGAGCAGTACTTC

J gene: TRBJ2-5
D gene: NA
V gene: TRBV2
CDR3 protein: CASTLAGETQYF
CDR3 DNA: TGTGCCAGCACTCTAGCCGGAGAGACCCAGTACTTC